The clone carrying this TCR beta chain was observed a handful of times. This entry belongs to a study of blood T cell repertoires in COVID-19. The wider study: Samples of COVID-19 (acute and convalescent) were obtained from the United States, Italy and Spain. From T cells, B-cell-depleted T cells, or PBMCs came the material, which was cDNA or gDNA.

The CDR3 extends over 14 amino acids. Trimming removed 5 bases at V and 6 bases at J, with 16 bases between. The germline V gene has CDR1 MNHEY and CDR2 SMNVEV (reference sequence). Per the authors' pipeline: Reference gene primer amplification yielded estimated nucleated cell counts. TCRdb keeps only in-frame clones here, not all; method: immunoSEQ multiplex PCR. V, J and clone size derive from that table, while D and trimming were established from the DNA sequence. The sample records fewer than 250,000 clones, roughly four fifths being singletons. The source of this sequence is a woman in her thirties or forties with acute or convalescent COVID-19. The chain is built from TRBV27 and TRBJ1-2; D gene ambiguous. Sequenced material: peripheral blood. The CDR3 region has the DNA TGTGCCAGCAGTATAAATAGGTATCGGGATGGCTACACCTTC. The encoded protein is CASSINRYRDGYTF.